A single T cell receptor (beta chain) is shown here with its context. The PCR contained 60 Vbeta and 13 Jbeta primers. Assay used: immunoSEQ multiplex PCR; TCRdb lists only in-frame clones, some missing. Among about 200,000 clones listed, around 86% were seen once. These data originate in a study of cytomegalovirus exposure and HLA in healthy donors. Study as a whole: When 350 to 500 donors were genotyped, more than 70% of them were found to fall in the Caucasian-associated ancestry cluster.

V lost 5 bases to trimming and J lost 4 bases; unmatched junction nucleotides: 16. The CDR3 has 18 amino acids. Germline CDR1 MDHEN, CDR2 SYDVKM. This chain links TRBV28 with TRBJ2-3, with TRBD2 matching 9 bases. Sequencing input: PBMCs. The TCR originated in a middle-aged woman in good health and CMV-seronegative. The CDR3 sequence: CASSPHLNSGSGADTQYF. CDR3 DNA: TGTGCCAGCAGTCCTCACCTCAATAGCGGGAGTGGCGCAGATACGCAGTATTTT.